The entry below gives a single T cell receptor beta chain sequence along with its context. The antigen is not known. This entry comes from a study of Ad26.COV2.S vaccination and SARS-CoV-2 variants. Specified treatment: 15 to 20 received Ad26.COV2.S at low or high dose, single or two shots; 5 received placebo; per-sample allocation not given. Sampling was done on day 63 after the first vaccine or placebo injection. Study-wide points: Recipients given vaccine exceeded placebo recipients in spike-specific TCR breadth.

Assay used: immunoSEQ multiplex PCR; TCRdb lists only in-frame clones, some missing. The profile shows some 300,000 clones, about 82% of them singletons. Per the germline V gene, CDR1 is LNHDA and CDR2 is SQIVND (reference sequence). This CDR3 is built from 19 residues. Deletions cut 6 bases from V and 3 bases from J, with 27 bases between. This TCR was recovered from a person aged 18-65 years who received the Ad26.COV2.S COVID-19 vaccine or a placebo. The sample here was peripheral blood, taken in a trial of Ad26.COV2.S vaccine versus placebo. The V call is TRBV19, the J call TRBJ1-3, with a tentative D call TRBD1 (5 bases). This chain's CDR3 is CASRNKQVGVDPIGNTIYF. The CDR3 region has the DNA TGTGCCAGTAGAAACAAACAGGTTGGAGTCGACCCTATTGGAAACACCATATATTTT. Supplemented by reference TRBV19 and TRBJ1-3, the full variable domain reads DGGITQSPKYLFRKEGQNVTLSCEQNLNHDAMYWYRQDPGQGLRLIYYSQIVNDFQKGDIAEGYSVSREKKESFPLTVTSAQKNPTAFYLCASRNKQVGVDPIGNTIYFGEGSWLTVV.